These T cell receptor beta chains were read from a single sample in a study of blood T cell repertoires in COVID-19. Libraries were prepared by immunoSEQ multiplex PCR; TCRdb keeps only in-frame clonotypes and omits some of them. The sample includes fewer than 130,000 clones, roughly four fifths of them seen just once. Material: peripheral blood. These receptors originate from a woman aged 55-70 years with acute or convalescent COVID-19. CDR3s include the opening cysteine and the closing phenylalanine or tryptophan. A D gene is named only where the DNA matches it firmly. Not every row has a clone size; where given, it reads once, few, many or a size class.

clone_size	v_call	j_call	d_call	cdr3_aa	cdr3_nt
few	TRBV6-2/TRBV6-3	TRBJ2-7	.	CASSSPYYEQYF	TGTGCCAGCAGTTCTCCCTACTACGAGCAGTACTTC
once	TRBV10-3	TRBJ2-2	TRBD1	CAISESGQGDTGELFF	TGTGCCATCAGTGAGTCGGGACAGGGGGACACCGGGGAGCTGTTTTTT
.	TRBV11-2	TRBJ1-3	TRBD1	CASSFGTGVSGNTIYF	TGTGCCAGCAGCTTCGGAACAGGGGTCTCTGGAAACACCATATATTTT
.	TRBV7-2	TRBJ1-2	.	CASSFAGFNYGYTF	TGTGCCAGCAGCTTCGCGGGGTTCAACTATGGCTACACCTTC
.	TRBV2	TRBJ1-4	.	CASLAVRSDEKLFF	TGTGCCAGCCTGGCCGTCAGATCAGATGAAAAACTGTTTTTT
.	TRBV7-6	TRBJ2-7	TRBD2	CASSLQPPGGVQEQYF	TGTGCCAGCAGCTTACAGCCCCCGGGAGGGGTACAGGAGCAGTACTTC
.	TRBV4-2	TRBJ2-7	.	CASSQDQLKAGYHEQYF	TGTGCCAGCAGCCAGGATCAACTTAAAGCGGGTTACCACGAGCAGTACTTC
.	TRBV6-2/TRBV6-3	TRBJ2-1	TRBD2	CASSAERGGRNEQFF	TGTGCCAGCAGCGCTGAGCGGGGGGGCCGGAATGAGCAGTTCTTC
few	TRBV7-7	TRBJ2-2	TRBD1	CASSPGQATGELFF	TGTGCCAGCAGCCCGGGACAGGCCACCGGGGAGCTGTTTTTT
.	TRBV7-2	TRBJ2-1	.	CASSLGPNNEQFF	TGTGCCAGCAGCTTAGGGCCCAACAATGAGCAGTTCTTC
.	TRBV4-1	TRBJ1-2	.	CASSHLTVAYGYTF	TGCGCCAGCAGCCACCTGACAGTTGCCTATGGCTACACCTTC
.	TRBV4-1	TRBJ2-2	TRBD2	CASSQLAGGNTGELFF	TGCGCCAGCAGCCAGCTAGCGGGGGGTAACACCGGGGAGCTGTTTTTT
.	TRBV19	TRBJ1-1	.	CASSMDSEAFF	TGTGCCAGTAGTATGGACAGTGAAGCTTTCTTT
once	TRBV5-5	TRBJ1-2	.	CASSWGLDSGYTF	TGTGCCAGCAGTTGGGGCCTCGATTCTGGCTACACCTTC
few	TRBV27	TRBJ2-3	TRBD2	CASTPLAGGTDTQYF	TGTGCCAGCACCCCACTAGCGGGGGGCACAGATACGCAGTATTTT
.	TRBV11-3	TRBJ1-2	.	CASSLDLRGYTF	TGTGCCAGCAGCTTAGACCTGAGGGGCTACACCTTC
.	TRBV7-2	TRBJ2-7	TRBD2	CASSSTSGGARYEQYF	TGTGCCAGCAGCTCCACTAGCGGGGGGGCAAGATACGAGCAGTACTTC
.	TRBV11-2	TRBJ2-5	TRBD2	CASSHSLRTRRTQETQYF	TGTGCCAGCAGCCACAGCCTACGGACTAGACGTACCCAAGAGACCCAGTACTTC
.	TRBV18	TRBJ2-3	.	CASSPSLPSTDTQYF	TGTGCCAGCTCACCATCACTTCCAAGCACAGATACGCAGTATTTT
.	TRBV5-4	TRBJ1-1	.	CASSRNRDRAEAFF	TGTGCCAGCAGCCGCAACAGGGATCGCGCTGAAGCTTTCTTT
.	TRBV7-2	TRBJ1-3	.	CASSLAAGGNTIYF	TGTGCCAGCAGCTTAGCGGCGGGTGGAAACACCATATATTTT
once	TRBV12-5	TRBJ2-7	TRBD1	CASGLGGQDYEQYF	TGTGCTAGTGGTTTGGGAGGACAGGACTACGAGCAGTACTTC
.	TRBV7-9	TRBJ1-2	TRBD1	CASSWDSYGYTF	TGTGCCAGCAGCTGGGACAGTTATGGCTACACCTTC
.	TRBV6-5	TRBJ2-7	TRBD2	CASSLRREGTYEQYF	TGTGCCAGCAGTTTGCGCAGGGAGGGAACCTACGAGCAGTACTTC
.	TRBV14	TRBJ2-5	.	CASSQPRVGGGLQETQYF	TGTGCCAGCAGCCAACCTCGCGTGGGCGGGGGCCTCCAGGAGACCCAGTACTTC
.	TRBV5-4	TRBJ2-3	TRBD2	CASSLVTSGSGVYTQYF	TGTGCCAGCAGCTTGGTGACTAGCGGGTCGGGCGTGTATACGCAGTATTTT
few	TRBV5-1	TRBJ2-7	.	CASSLDEGQYF	TGCGCCAGCAGCTTGGACGAGGGGCAGTACTTC
.	TRBV19	TRBJ2-6	.	CASSPWGNSGANVLTF	TGTGCCAGTAGTCCATGGGGCAACTCTGGGGCCAACGTCCTGACTTTC
.	TRBV5-4	TRBJ2-4	.	CASSLEATVQYF	TGTGCCAGCAGCTTGGAAGCAACGGTTCAGTACTTC
.	TRBV11-3	TRBJ2-7	.	CASSLLSGGTYEQYF	TGTGCCAGCAGCTTACTGTCAGGGGGGACCTACGAGCAGTACTTC
.	TRBV7-2	TRBJ2-3	TRBD2	CASSVTSGGADTQYF	TGTGCCAGCAGCGTGACTAGCGGGGGGGCAGATACGCAGTATTTT
.	TRBV11-2	TRBJ2-1	.	CASSPDTASSYNEQFF	TGTGCCAGCAGCCCAGACACGGCCAGCTCCTACAATGAGCAGTTCTTC
.	TRBV12-5	TRBJ1-1	.	CASGFLTGNTEAFF	TGTGCTAGTGGTTTTCTGACAGGGAACACTGAAGCTTTCTTT
.	TRBV5-1	TRBJ1-1	TRBD1	CASSLGTGGRDTEAFF	TGCGCCAGCAGCTTGGGTACAGGGGGCAGAGACACTGAAGCTTTCTTT
.	TRBV7-2	TRBJ2-2	.	CASSFLAGQIVIGELFF	TGTGCCAGCAGCTTCCTCGCGGGGCAAATAGTCATCGGGGAGCTGTTTTTT
.	TRBV9	TRBJ2-7	.	CASSWGRGEQYF	TGTGCCAGCAGCTGGGGCAGGGGCGAGCAGTACTTC
.	TRBV27	TRBJ2-7	TRBD2	CASSSEPPTSGGNHGQYF	TGTGCCAGCAGTTCCGAACCCCCTACTAGCGGGGGGAACCACGGGCAGTACTTC
.	TRBV6-5	TRBJ2-5	.	CASSYGLQETQYF	TGTGCCAGCAGTTACGGACTGCAAGAGACCCAGTACTTC
.	TRBV6-5	TRBJ1-5	TRBD1	CASSWTGYHQPQHF	TGTGCCAGCAGCTGGACAGGGTATCATCAGCCCCAGCATTTT
.	TRBV27	TRBJ1-5	.	CASSLHRGNQPQHF	TGTGCCAGCAGTTTACACCGGGGGAATCAGCCCCAGCATTTT
.	TRBV5-1	TRBJ2-3	TRBD1	CASSKGQDYLADTQYF	TGCGCCAGCAGCAAGGGACAGGACTACTTGGCAGATACGCAGTATTTT
.	TRBV3-1/TRBV3-2	TRBJ1-1	.	CARGLLREKKAFF	TGTGCCAGGGGCCTTTTAAGGGAGAAAAAGGCTTTCTTT
few	TRBV5-4	TRBJ2-3	.	CASSSRARAGGSDTQYF	TGTGCCAGCAGCTCCCGTGCCCGCGCAGGGGGGTCAGATACGCAGTATTTT
.	TRBV6-1	TRBJ2-3	TRBD2	CASSEGPGLAGDTQYF	TGTGCCAGCAGTGAAGGCCCGGGACTAGCGGGAGATACGCAGTATTTT
.	TRBV9	TRBJ2-3	TRBD2	CASSVDWGSGGAATQYF	TGTGCCAGCAGCGTAGACTGGGGTAGCGGGGGGGCCGCTACGCAGTATTTT
.	TRBV9	TRBJ2-3	TRBD2	CASSLLAGGTDTQYF	TGTGCCAGCAGCCTACTAGCGGGGGGCACAGATACGCAGTATTTT
.	TRBV7-3	TRBJ2-7	TRBD1	CASSQGQEFEQYF	TGTGCCAGCAGCCAGGGACAGGAGTTTGAGCAGTACTTC
.	TRBV5-6	TRBJ2-5	TRBD1	CASSFHRGMETQYF	TGTGCCAGCAGCTTTCACAGGGGTATGGAGACCCAGTACTTC
.	TRBV28	TRBJ1-5	TRBD1	CASRKPGQGDQPQHF	TGTGCCAGCAGAAAACCGGGACAGGGGGATCAGCCCCAGCATTTT